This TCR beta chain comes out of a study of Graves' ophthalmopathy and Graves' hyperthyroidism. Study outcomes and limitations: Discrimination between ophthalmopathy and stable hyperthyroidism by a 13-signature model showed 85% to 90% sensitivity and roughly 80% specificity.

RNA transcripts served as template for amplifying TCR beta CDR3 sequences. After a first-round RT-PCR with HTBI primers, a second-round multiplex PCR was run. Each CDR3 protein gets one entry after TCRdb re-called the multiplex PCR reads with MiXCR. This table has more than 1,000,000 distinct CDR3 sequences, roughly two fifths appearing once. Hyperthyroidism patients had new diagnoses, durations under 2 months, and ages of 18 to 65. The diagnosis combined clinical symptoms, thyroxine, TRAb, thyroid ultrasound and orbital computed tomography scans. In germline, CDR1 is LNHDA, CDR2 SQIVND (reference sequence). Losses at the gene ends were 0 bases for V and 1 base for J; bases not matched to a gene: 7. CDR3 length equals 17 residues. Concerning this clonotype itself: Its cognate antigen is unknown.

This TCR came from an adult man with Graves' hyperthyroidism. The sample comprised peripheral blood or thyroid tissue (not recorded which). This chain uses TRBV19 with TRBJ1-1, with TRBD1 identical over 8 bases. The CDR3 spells CASSIDLPGQENTEAFF. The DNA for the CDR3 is TGTGCCAGTAGTATAGATCTACCGGGACAGGAGAACACTGAAGCTTTCTTT.